The next 5 T cell receptor beta chains were all read from a single sample in a study of CD8 T cells in Susac syndrome. A quantity of roughly 0.5 to 1 ug RNA underwent reverse transcription using random hexamers. TCRdb re-called the immunoSEQ multiplex PCR reads through MiXCR, storing one row per CDR3 protein. The sample lists under 95,000 distinct CDR3 sequences, approximately 95% seen once, with about 0.45% in the top ten. Sequencing input: CD8+ T cells from PBMCs. The receptor set was obtained from a human donor with Susac syndrome.

V and J are TRBV27 and TRBJ2-1; 8 positions agree with TRBD1. The CDR3 loop spans 14 amino acids. Germline V gene data show CDR1 as MNHEY and CDR2 as SMNVEV (reference sequence). The V and J ends lost 5 bases and 6 bases, in that order; junction bases with no gene match: 6. The DNA of the CDR3 is TGTGCCAGCAGTCCTGGGACAGGTCCCAATGAGCAGTTCTTC. Translation gives CASSPGTGPNEQFF.

The chain links TRBV28 to TRBJ2-2; D is unclear. This CDR3 has 12 residues. Germline V CDR1 and CDR2: MDHEN, SYDVKM. Trimming pared 2 bases from V and 6 bases from J, leaving 4 bases between. Here the CDR3 reads CASSLRSGELFF. The CDR3 nucleotides are TGTGCCAGCAGTTTACGGTCCGGGGAGCTGTTTTTT.

The V and J genes are TRBV29-1 and TRBJ2-5; TRBD2 agrees at 10 bases. The CDR3 runs 15 residues. The V gene's germline CDR1 is SQVTM and CDR2 ANQGSEA. With 8 bases clipped from V and 4 bases from J, the junction kept 13 bases outside the gene matches. This chain's CDR3 is CSSLGLAGEVETQYF. CDR3 bases: TGCAGCAGTCTGGGGCTAGCGGGAGAGGTAGAGACCCAGTACTTC.

This chain uses TRBV20-1 with TRBJ2-5; no clear D gene. Germline V gene lookup returns CDR1 DFQATT and CDR2 SNEGSKA (reference sequence). This CDR3 is 11 amino acids long. V was clipped by 6 bases and J by 5 bases, with 10 bases between them. The CDR3, as DNA: TGCAGTGCCTACGATGGGGAGACCCAGTACTTC. This gives the protein CSAYDGETQYF.

This sequence joins TRBV7-9 and TRBJ2-5; D is possibly TRBD2 (6 bases). The V and J ends lost 5 bases and 5 bases respectively, with 21 bases between them. Germline CDR1 reads SEHNR; CDR2 reads FQNEAQ (reference sequence). CDR3 length: 16 residues. CDR3 bases: TGTGCCAGCAGCCCCCGGGACTCACCCCCCGGGGAGACCCAGTACTTC. Translated: CASSPRDSPPGETQYF.